This T cell receptor (beta chain) was captured in a study of early stage breast cancer tumors. As to this clone: What it binds is unknown.

Germline V lookup: CDR1 GTSNPN, CDR2 SVGIG (reference sequence). This CDR3 region has 16 residues. V lost 0 bases, J lost 6 bases, and 11 bases stayed unmatched. Overall study findings and caveats: Comparing each tissue with blood distinguished tumor from normal in most of the 16 patients.

Each sample had two DNA replicates, 0.45 to 0.65 ug blood or around 1.4 ug tissue. Using immunoSEQ multiplex PCR, the repertoire was profiled, and TCRdb retains in-frame clones only, with some absent. The sample records about 14,000 clones, 79% being singletons. The chain is built from TRBV30 and TRBJ2-1, with 7 bases that match TRBD1. Input material: normal breast tissue next to the tumor. The sequence came from a person aged 45 to 59 with breast cancer. CDR3 protein: CAWSVRGGAGPNEQFF. The CDR3 DNA is TGTGCCTGGAGTGTACGAGGGGGCGCTGGACCCAATGAGCAGTTCTTC. The full variable domain, completed using reference TRBV30 and TRBJ2-1, is SQTIHQWPATLVQPVGSPLSLECTVEGTSNPNLYWYRQAAGRGLQLLFYSVGIGQISSEVPQNLSASRPQDRQFILSSKKLLLSDSGFYLCAWSVRGGAGPNEQFFGPGTRLTVL.